This TCR beta chain was captured by sequencing in a study of Graves' ophthalmopathy and Graves' hyperthyroidism. Hyperthyroidism in these 18- to 65-year-old patients was newly diagnosed, lasting under 2 months. Symptoms, serum thyroxine and TRAb, thyroid ultrasound, and orbital computed tomography formed the diagnostic basis. There are many counts of this clonotype. The antigen is undetermined. Study-level results: With a specificity of around 72% and a sensitivity of just under 71%, the model predicted ophthalmopathy progression. Detection in blood was also observed for most expanded thyroid clonotypes above 0.001 frequency.

RNA transcripts were the template, and TCR beta CDR3 regions were amplified from them. In the first round, RT-PCR was carried out with HTBI primers, and a multiplex PCR formed the second round. One entry per CDR3 protein, called by TCRdb with MiXCR from the multiplex PCR reads. The sample contains roughly 610,000 distinct CDR3 sequences, over 20% of which appear only once. The CDR3 loop spans 14 amino acids. Germline V gene sequence: CDR1 DFQATT, CDR2 SNEGSKA (reference sequence). Deletions cut 3 bases from V and 1 base from J, with 13 bases between. The sample was peripheral blood. The chain uses TRBV20-1 and TRBJ2-7; TRBD1 or TRBD2 may be the D gene (5 bases each). The clonotype originates from a woman aged 18-29 years with stable Graves' hyperthyroidism. Some clones in this sample may be carry-over from other donors' samples. The CDR3 DNA sequence: TGCAGTGCTAGTAGAGGGGCGTCATCCTACGAGCAGTACTTC. This encodes CSASRGASSYEQYF.